A selection of T cell receptor beta chains follows, all from one sample in a study of Ad26.COV2.S vaccination and SARS-CoV-2 variants. Sequencing was performed with immunoSEQ multiplex PCR; in TCRdb, only in-frame clones are kept and a portion is missing. The data show about 400,000 clones, roughly 90% seen once. Source: peripheral blood, taken in a trial of Ad26.COV2.S vaccine versus placebo. These receptors came from a person aged 18-60 years who received the Ad26.COV2.S COVID-19 vaccine or a placebo. Each CDR3 is given with its conserved first and last residue. A D gene is named only where the DNA matches it firmly. Rows give clone size only sometimes, using once, few, many, or a class for an expanded clone.

V: TRBV9
D: TRBD2
size: .
J: TRBJ2-5
length: 15
CDR3: CASSVDAGVRETQYF
DNA: TGTGCCAGCAGCGTAGATGCGGGGGTCAGAGAGACCCAGTACTTC

V: TRBV28
D: TRBD2
size: .
J: TRBJ2-1
length: 15
CDR3: CASRPTSGAYNEQFF
DNA: TGTGCCAGCAGACCTACTAGCGGGGCCTACAATGAGCAGTTCTTC

V: TRBV5-4
D: .
size: once
J: TRBJ2-1
length: 11
CDR3: CASRSGKEQFF
DNA: TGTGCCAGCAGGAGTGGCAAAGAGCAGTTCTTC

V: TRBV27
D: .
size: once
J: TRBJ1-3
length: 14
CDR3: CASSLSTGRGTIYF
DNA: TGTGCCAGCAGTTTATCCACAGGGAGGGGCACCATATATTTT

V: TRBV3-1/TRBV3-2
D: .
size: once
J: TRBJ2-7
length: 14
CDR3: CASSQDGAGREQYF
DNA: TGTGCCAGCAGCCAGGATGGGGCAGGGAGGGAGCAGTACTTC

V: TRBV7-2
D: TRBD1
size: few
J: TRBJ2-5
length: 14
CDR3: CASSSDRGHETQYF
DNA: TGTGCCAGCAGCTCCGACAGGGGGCACGAGACCCAGTACTTC

V: TRBV7-6
D: TRBD1
size: .
J: TRBJ1-3
length: 16
CDR3: CASSLGGTGVGNTIYF
DNA: TGTGCCAGCAGCTTAGGCGGGACAGGGGTAGGAAACACCATATATTTT

V: TRBV19
D: .
size: .
J: TRBJ1-5
length: 13
CDR3: CASSGRPEQPQHF
DNA: TGTGCCAGTAGTGGCAGGCCCGAGCAGCCCCAGCATTTT

V: TRBV19
D: TRBD1
size: .
J: TRBJ1-1
length: 13
CDR3: CASSGTGPTEAFF
DNA: TGTGCCAGTAGTGGGACAGGGCCCACTGAAGCTTTCTTT

V: TRBV3-1/TRBV3-2
D: .
size: .
J: TRBJ2-7
length: 13
CDR3: CASSQVEQLEQYF
DNA: TGTGCCAGCAGCCAAGTGGAACAACTCGAGCAGTACTTC

V: TRBV24-1
D: .
size: .
J: TRBJ1-1
length: 13
CDR3: CATPGGATTEAFF
DNA: TGTGCCACCCCTGGGGGGGCAACGACTGAAGCTTTCTTT

V: TRBV6-6
D: .
size: once
J: TRBJ2-7
length: 13
CDR3: CASSWTEVYEQYF
DNA: TGTGCCAGCAGTTGGACAGAGGTCTACGAGCAGTACTTC

V: TRBV4-2
D: TRBD1
size: .
J: TRBJ2-7
length: 16
CDR3: CASSPPRGQGAHEQYF
DNA: TGTGCCAGCAGCCCTCCGCGAGGGCAGGGGGCCCACGAGCAGTACTTC

V: TRBV5-1
D: .
size: .
J: TRBJ1-1
length: 14
CDR3: CASSPRGADTEAFF
DNA: TGCGCCAGCAGCCCACGGGGGGCAGACACTGAAGCTTTCTTT

V: TRBV7-2
D: TRBD2
size: few
J: TRBJ2-7
length: 18
CDR3: CASSHSGLAGGPVYEQYF
DNA: TGTGCCAGCAGCCACTCCGGACTAGCGGGGGGGCCTGTCTACGAGCAGTACTTC

V: TRBV7-3
D: TRBD2
size: .
J: TRBJ2-3
length: 15
CDR3: CASSFSGGPGDTQYF
DNA: TGTGCCAGCAGCTTTAGCGGGGGGCCGGGAGATACGCAGTATTTT

V: TRBV27
D: .
size: .
J: TRBJ1-6
length: 14
CDR3: CASSLVQGQAPLHF
DNA: TGTGCCAGCAGCTTGGTGCAGGGACAAGCACCCCTCCACTTT

V: TRBV5-8
D: TRBD1
size: .
J: TRBJ1-2
length: 17
CDR3: CASSRKIRTGVDYGYTF
DNA: TGTGCCAGCAGCCGAAAGATCCGCACAGGGGTGGACTATGGCTACACCTTC

V: TRBV9
D: .
size: few
J: TRBJ1-1
length: 13
CDR3: CASSVAWGTEAFF
DNA: TGTGCCAGCAGCGTAGCCTGGGGTACTGAAGCTTTCTTT

V: TRBV7-3
D: TRBD1
size: .
J: TRBJ1-1
length: 16
CDR3: CASSLLRTGGNTEAFF
DNA: TGTGCCAGCAGCCTCTTAAGGACAGGGGGGAACACTGAAGCTTTCTTT

V: TRBV6-5
D: TRBD1
size: .
J: TRBJ2-7
length: 15
CDR3: CASSSRTGLSYEQYF
DNA: TGTGCCAGCAGTTCCCGGACAGGCCTCTCCTACGAGCAGTACTTC

V: TRBV19
D: .
size: once
J: TRBJ1-3
length: 18
CDR3: CASTPLRVVGVKGNTIYF
DNA: TGTGCCAGTACCCCACTTCGTGTGGTTGGGGTTAAAGGAAACACCATATATTTT

V: TRBV4-1
D: TRBD1
size: .
J: TRBJ2-1
length: 16
CDR3: CASSQVQGATYNEQFF
DNA: TGCGCCAGCAGCCAAGTTCAGGGGGCAACTTACAATGAGCAGTTCTTC

V: TRBV30
D: .
size: .
J: TRBJ1-2
length: 13
CDR3: CAWSEDRFEGYTF
DNA: TGTGCCTGGAGTGAAGACAGGTTTGAGGGCTACACCTTC

V: TRBV6-2/TRBV6-3
D: .
size: .
J: TRBJ2-7
length: 13
CDR3: CASSYSSIYEQYF
DNA: TGTGCCAGCAGTTACTCGTCTATCTACGAGCAGTACTTC

V: TRBV6-5
D: TRBD1
size: .
J: TRBJ1-6
length: 14
CDR3: CASNGDRRASPLHF
DNA: TGTGCCAGCAATGGGGACAGGCGGGCCTCACCCCTCCACTTT

V: TRBV14
D: .
size: .
J: TRBJ2-7
length: 18
CDR3: CASSQDRSQRGASYEQYF
DNA: TGTGCCAGCAGCCAAGATCGCTCTCAACGGGGGGCCTCCTACGAGCAGTACTTC

V: TRBV20-1
D: .
size: once
J: TRBJ2-1
length: 10
CDR3: CSPNYNEQFF
DNA: TGCAGTCCGAACTACAATGAGCAGTTCTTC

V: TRBV7-8
D: .
size: .
J: TRBJ2-7
length: 13
CDR3: CASSLGKTYEQYF
DNA: TGTGCCAGCAGCCTTGGAAAAACCTACGAGCAGTACTTC

V: TRBV27
D: TRBD2
size: few
J: TRBJ2-7
length: 15
CDR3: CASSARLAGGYEQYF
DNA: TGTGCCAGCAGTGCCAGACTAGCGGGGGGCTACGAGCAGTACTTC

V: TRBV3-1/TRBV3-2
D: .
size: .
J: TRBJ1-3
length: 16
CDR3: CASSQDHRGSGNTIYF
DNA: TGTGCCAGCAGCCAAGATCACCGGGGCTCTGGAAACACCATATATTTT

V: TRBV18
D: .
size: .
J: TRBJ1-6
length: 13
CDR3: CAGSVDKDMPLHF
DNA: TGTGCCGGCTCAGTGGACAAGGATATGCCCCTCCACTTT

V: TRBV2
D: .
size: .
J: TRBJ1-3
length: 14
CDR3: CASSEALWGNTIYF
DNA: TGTGCCAGCAGTGAAGCGCTTTGGGGAAACACCATATATTTT

V: TRBV6-2/TRBV6-3
D: .
size: .
J: TRBJ2-7
length: 14
CDR3: CASSRTDYTYEQYF
DNA: TGTGCCAGCAGTCGGACAGATTATACCTACGAGCAGTACTTC

V: TRBV28
D: TRBD1
size: .
J: TRBJ1-4
length: 15
CDR3: CASSFTGEPNEKLFF
DNA: TGTGCCAGCAGTTTTACAGGGGAGCCTAATGAAAAACTGTTTTTT

V: TRBV4-3
D: TRBD1
size: .
J: TRBJ1-2
length: 16
CDR3: CASSQDAGTGNYGYTF
DNA: TGCGCCAGCAGCCAAGATGCCGGGACAGGGAACTATGGCTACACCTTC

V: TRBV10-3
D: TRBD2
size: .
J: TRBJ2-2
length: 17
CDR3: CAISEESGGGGTGELFF
DNA: TGTGCCATCAGTGAAGAAAGTGGCGGGGGGGGCACCGGGGAGCTGTTTTTT

V: TRBV27
D: .
size: .
J: TRBJ2-1
length: 16
CDR3: CASSSRGIERFNEQFF
DNA: TGTGCCAGCAGTTCGAGGGGGATAGAAAGGTTCAATGAGCAGTTCTTC

V: TRBV5-1
D: .
size: .
J: TRBJ2-5
length: 14
CDR3: CASSPEHPRETQYF
DNA: TGCGCCAGCAGCCCGGAACACCCGAGGGAGACCCAGTACTTC

V: TRBV7-2
D: .
size: .
J: TRBJ1-2
length: 17
CDR3: CASSSSEFQGRGYGYTF
DNA: TGTGCCAGCAGCTCATCTGAATTCCAGGGAAGGGGCTATGGCTACACCTTC

V: TRBV7-9
D: .
size: .
J: TRBJ1-1
length: 17
CDR3: CASSPAATGGPNTEAFF
DNA: TGTGCCAGCAGCCCCGCAGCCACCGGGGGCCCGAACACTGAAGCTTTCTTT

V: TRBV28
D: TRBD2
size: .
J: TRBJ2-3
length: 18
CDR3: CASSLAPRRRGVTDTQYF
DNA: TGTGCCAGCAGTTTGGCTCCAAGAAGGCGGGGGGTGACAGATACGCAGTATTTT